These 23 T cell receptor beta chains share one sample of origin, sequenced in a study of T cell clonality in common variable immunodeficiency. Overall study findings and caveats: In common variable immunodeficiency, TCR beta chains reportedly carried fewer deletions and N-nucleotide insertions.

Sequencing used immunoSEQ multiplex PCR; TCRdb keeps in-frame clones, though not all of them. Listed for the sample are 23,000 or so clones, none seen a single time. These receptors lack a known antigen. The sequenced sample was peripheral blood mononuclear cells. These receptors all come from a human donor with common variable immunodeficiency.

This clone appeared a few times. The read halts 3 residues ahead of the CDR3 end, with the missing end drawn from the germline J gene. The chain employs TRBV19 and TRBJ2-7; TRBD1 matches 7 bases. With V trimmed by 6 bases and J by 0 bases, 8 bases remained unmatched. The CDR3 contains 15 residues. Germline CDR1 reads LNHDA; CDR2 reads SQIVND (reference sequence). This chain's CDR3 is CASSRSWDSSYEQYF. The CDR3 bases that were read are TGTGCCAGTAGCCGTTCTTGGGACAGCTCCTACGAG.

This clone was seen at least ten times. The read falls 3 residues short of the CDR3 end, and the missing part is taken from the germline J gene. V gene TRBV18 combines with J gene TRBJ2-1; TRBD1 aligns across 7 bases. Germline assignment: CDR1 KGHSH and CDR2 LQKENI. J gave up 0 bases and V 4 bases, and 6 bases lay outside the gene matches. This CDR3 contains 16 residues. The CDR3 here is CASSLSGGSSYNEQFF. The CDR3 DNA, read in part, is TGTGCCAGCTCACTATCAGGGGGAAGCTCCTACAATGAG.

This clone has only a few counts. The sequenced fragment ends 3 residues before the CDR3 boundary, so the rest is inferred from the germline J gene. The chain uses TRBV2 and TRBJ1-2; TRBD1 matches 8 bases. In germline, CDR1 is SNHLY, CDR2 FYNNEI. V lost 3 bases and J lost 6; bases outside the gene matches: 6. This CDR3 is built from 14 residues. The CDR3 sequence: CASSEDRDLDGYTF. The covered CDR3 bases are TGTGCCAGCAGTGAGGACAGGGATCTTGATGGC.

This clone was seen many times. The DNA ends 3 residues before the CDR3 does, and the rest of the CDR3 is filled in from the germline J gene. The rearrangement links TRBV7-8 to TRBJ2-1; TRBD2 agrees at 10 bases. V lost 6 bases, J lost 6 bases, and 14 bases stayed unmatched. The CDR3 loop spans 17 amino acids. Germline-derived CDR1 and CDR2 are SGHVS and FQNEAQ. CDR3 region: CASSFTSGGASGNEQFF. The DNA read from the CDR3 is TGTGCCAGCAGTTTCACCAGCGGGGGGGCCAGCGGCAATGAG.

This clone was found a few times. The DNA ends 3 residues before the CDR3 does, and the rest of the CDR3 is filled in from the germline J gene. The chain carries TRBV18 and TRBJ1-5; TRBD1 is a possible D gene (5 bases). Trimming pared 2 bases from V and 6 bases from J, leaving 8 bases between. This CDR3 contains 13 residues. Germline V CDR1 and CDR2: KGHSH, LQKENI. The DNA read from the CDR3 is TGTGCCAGCTCACCAAGGGGCGGTCAGCCC. Translated: CASSPRGGQP. The whole CDR3 protein is CASSPRGGQPQHF.

Of note for this clone: The junction shows a germline mismatch at one end, possibly a read error. The read finishes 3 residues shy of the CDR3 end, and the germline J gene is used to complete it. The V call is TRBV5-1, the J call TRBJ1-1, with D tentatively TRBD1 (6 bases). The germline gives CDR1 SGHRS, CDR2 YFSETQ. This CDR3 is built from 15 residues. The DNA read from the CDR3 is TGCGCCAGCAGCTTGGTTACAGGGTTCAACACTGGA. Translation: CASSLVTGFNTG. The entire CDR3 is CASSLVTGFNTGAFF.

Remarks on this clone: The sequenced fragment ends 3 residues before the CDR3 boundary, so the rest is inferred from the germline J gene. The V and J genes are TRBV2 and TRBJ2-3; 11 bases are shared with TRBD2. The junction had 10 bases not matched to a gene; V was cut back by 6 bases and J by 2 bases. The germline CDR1 and CDR2 sequences are SNHLY and FYNNEI. The CDR3 is made up of 17 amino acids. The part of the CDR3 DNA that was read is TGTGCCAGCAGGCTTAGCGGGAGGGCCGTTTACACAGATACG. Protein: CASRLSGRAVYTDT. The complete CDR3 protein is CASRLSGRAVYTDTQYF.

Worth noting for this clone: The read gets to within 3 residues of the CDR3 end, and the germline J gene fills in the rest. The chain uses TRBV10-2 and TRBJ1-4; TRBD1 aligns across 7 bases. The CDR3 contains 15 residues. V shed 3 bases and J 3 bases; nucleotides not matched to a gene: 4. Germline V lookup: CDR1 WSHSY, CDR2 SAAADI. Incomplete CDR3 DNA: TGCGCCAGCAGTGAAGCAGGGGGAGCTAATGAAAAA. Its translation is CASSEAGGANEK. The full CDR3 is CASSEAGGANEKLFF.

As for this clone: The read ends 3 residues before the CDR3 terminus; that terminus is restored from the germline J gene. The gene calls are TRBV7-9 and TRBJ1-1; 7 bases agree with TRBD1. The length of the CDR3 is 14 residues. V gave up 2 bases and J gave up 1 base; unmatched junction bases: 1. Germline CDR1 reads SEHNR; CDR2 reads FQNEAQ (reference sequence). The covered CDR3 bases are TGTGCCAGCAGCTTATCAGGGGGGAACACTGAA. It yields the protein CASSLSGGNTE. The complete CDR3 sequence is CASSLSGGNTEAFF.

There are a few counts of this clone. The read gets to within 3 residues of the CDR3 end, and the germline J gene fills in the rest. V usage is TRBV29-1 and J usage is TRBJ1-2; D gene ambiguous. V was trimmed by 3 bases and J by 2 bases, leaving 10 bases between them. Germline-derived CDR1 and CDR2 are SQVTM and ANQGSEA. The CDR3 length is 13 residues. This chain's CDR3 is CSVEREMNYGYTF. The part of the CDR3 DNA that was read is TGCAGCGTTGAGCGGGAAATGAACTATGGC.

This clone was observed at least ten times. The read ends 3 residues shy of where the CDR3 ends; the end is completed using the germline J gene. The gene calls are TRBV20-1 and TRBJ2-4, with D possibly TRBD2 on 6 matching bases. This CDR3 spans 15 amino acids. The V gene's germline CDR1 is DFQATT and CDR2 SNEGSKA (reference sequence). Trimming cost V 1 base and J 3 bases, with 13 bases left between them. Here the CDR3 reads CSARGLDSDKNIQYF. The sequenced part of the CDR3 DNA is TGCAGTGCTAGAGGACTAGATTCGGACAAAAACATT.

This clone was recorded a few times. The CDR3 goes on 3 residues after the read ends, and that part is filled in from the germline J gene. This chain connects TRBV11-3 to TRBJ2-3; D call uncertain. Trimming took off 3 bases at V and 6 bases at J, with 10 bases between the two ends. CDR3 size: 13 residues. Germline V lookup: CDR1 SGHNT, CDR2 YENEEA. The CDR3 protein is CASSFSQSDTQYF. The DNA read from the CDR3 is TGTGCCAGCAGCTTTTCCCAGTCGGATACG. The whole variable domain, filled in from reference TRBV11-3 and TRBJ2-3, reads EAGVVQSPRYKIIEKKQPVAFWCNPISGHNTLYWYLQNLGQGPELLIRYENEEAVDDSQLPKDRFSAERLKGVDSTLKIQPAELGDSAVYLCASSFSQSDTQYFGPGTRLTVL.

This clone was detected a few times. With the read ending 3 residues before the CDR3 end, the germline J gene is used to fill in that end. The chain is built from TRBV7-6 and TRBJ1-5; D is unresolved. Per germline, CDR1 SGHVS and CDR2 FNYEAQ. CDR3 size: 18 residues. Trimming stripped 0 bases from V and 2 bases from J, with 17 bases between. Partial CDR3 DNA: TGTGCCAGCAGCTTAGCTCAATCAGGCGGTAGCGGCAATCAGCCC. Amino acid sequence: CASSLAQSGGSGNQP. The entire CDR3 protein is CASSLAQSGGSGNQPQHF.

Details on this clone: The sequenced fragment ends 3 residues before the CDR3 boundary, so the rest is inferred from the germline J gene. The chain uses TRBV20-1 and TRBJ2-7, with 9 bases fitting TRBD1. This CDR3 spans 13 amino acids. Per germline, CDR1 DFQATT and CDR2 SNEGSKA (reference sequence). V lost 5 bases and J lost 6; bases outside the gene matches: 8. The sequenced CDR3 bases are TGCAGTGCTTACCGGGACAGGGCCTCCGAG. This encodes CSAYRDRASE. The CDR3 in its entirety is CSAYRDRASEQYF.

This clone has ten or more counts. The observed sequence ends 3 residues before the CDR3 terminus, with the missing tail filled in from the germline J gene. The chain has TRBV12-3 or TRBV12-4 and TRBJ2-5; 10 bases agree with TRBD2. V shed 3 bases, J shed 0 bases, and the junction held 4 bases outside the gene matches. The CDR3 is 16 amino acids. CDR3 DNA (partial): TGTGCCAGCAGTTTCGGACTAGCGGTGTACCAAGAGACC. It specifies CASSFGLAVYQET. The entire CDR3 is CASSFGLAVYQETQYF.

This clone showed up just a few times. The read stops 3 residues short of the end of the CDR3; the missing end is completed from the germline J gene. The chain uses TRBV7-9 and TRBJ2-2; no clear D. With 7 bases removed from V and 1 base from J, the gap between germline ends came to 10 bases. The CDR3 totals 14 residues. Germline V gives CDR1 SEHNR, CDR2 FQNEAQ (reference sequence). Here the CDR3 reads CASTIIKNTGELFF. The part of the CDR3 DNA that was read is TGTGCCAGCACCATCATCAAGAACACCGGGGAG.

Of note for this clone: The CDR3 end is not reached by the read, which stops 3 residues before it; the germline J gene fills it in. The chain joins TRBV11-2 to TRBJ2-7; D not resolved. The CDR3 sequence is 13 residues long. With 0 bases removed from V and 4 bases from J, the gap between germline ends came to 7 bases. CDR1 SGHAT and CDR2 FQNNGV come from the germline V gene. The CDR3 loop is CASSLDPGYEQYF. Incomplete CDR3 DNA: TGTGCCAGCAGCTTAGATCCCGGGTACGAG.

This clone was seen only a few times. The read ends 3 residues shy of where the CDR3 ends; the end is completed using the germline J gene. This chain connects TRBV18 to TRBJ2-3; D ambiguous. Germline V gene sequence: CDR1 KGHSH, CDR2 LQKENI. The CDR3 totals 13 residues. V lost 0 bases, J lost 2 bases, and 3 bases lay in between. CDR3 bases read: TGTGCCAGCTCACCACCATACACAGATACG. It specifies CASSPPYTDT. In full, the CDR3 is CASSPPYTDTQYF.

CDR3 DNA (partial): TGTGCCAGAAGCTTGTATAGCGGGGGATCTCTTTACAATGAG. It yields the protein CARSLYSGGSLYNE. The CDR3, in full, reads CARSLYSGGSLYNEQFF. The chain is built from TRBV5-3 and TRBJ2-1; TRBD2 matches 9 bases. The read terminates 3 residues ahead of where the CDR3 ends, so the germline J gene completes it. TRBV5-3 is an ORF for which the function is uncertain. CDR3 length equals 17 residues. The V and J ends lost 1 base and 4 bases, in that order; junction bases with no gene match: 9.

Remarks on this clone: The read ends 3 residues shy of where the CDR3 ends; the end is completed using the germline J gene. The genes are TRBV7-6 and TRBJ1-2; no reliable D call. Germline V gene sequence: CDR1 SGHVS, CDR2 FNYEAQ. CDR3 length: 13 residues. The V and J ends lost 5 bases and 4 bases respectively, with 11 bases between them. The CDR3 reads CASSATLGYGYTF. The DNA read from the CDR3 is TGTGCCAGCAGCGCGACTTTGGGCTATGGC.

This clone was picked up many times. The read ends 3 residues early relative to the CDR3; the germline J gene fills the gap. The chain employs TRBV19 and TRBJ1-1; D is unclear. From germline, CDR1 is LNHDA and CDR2 SQIVND (reference sequence). With 3 bases removed from V and 7 bases from J, the gap between germline ends came to 12 bases. This CDR3 contains 13 residues. The part of the CDR3 DNA that was read is TGTGCCAGTAGTATGAGTCAGGCCTTTGAA. Translation gives CASSMSQAFE. The entire CDR3 reads CASSMSQAFEAFF.

This clone showed up many times. The read ends 3 residues before the CDR3 terminus; that terminus is restored from the germline J gene. The chain employs TRBV19 and TRBJ2-3; 7 nucleotides line up with TRBD1. Germline V gene data show CDR1 as LNHDA and CDR2 as SQIVND (reference sequence). After removal of 6 bases from V and 0 bases from J, the junction contained 6 bases not matched to a gene. The CDR3 has 15 amino acids. The CDR3 spells CASSLDRASTDTQYF. The part of the CDR3 DNA that was read is TGTGCCAGTAGCCTAGACAGGGCTAGCACAGATACG. The entire variable domain, with the rest obtained from reference TRBV19 and TRBJ2-3, is as follows: DGGITQSPKYLFRKEGQNVTLSCEQNLNHDAMYWYRQDPGQGLRLIYYSQIVNDFQKGDIAEGYSVSREKKESFPLTVTSAQKNPTAFYLCASSLDRASTDTQYFGPGTRLTVL.

Points on this clone: The read gets to within 3 residues of the CDR3 end, and the germline J gene fills in the rest. V is TRBV30 and J is TRBJ2-5, with 8 bases identical to TRBD1. Germline loops: CDR1 GTSNPN, CDR2 SVGIG (reference sequence). V shed 1 base, J shed 4 bases, and the junction held 11 bases outside the gene matches. The CDR3 has 16 residues. CDR3 loop: CAWSAIGTGRRETQYF. The DNA read from the CDR3 is TGTGCCTGGAGTGCGATTGGGACAGGAAGACGAGAGACC.